This is a list of T cell receptor beta chains from one sample in a study of blood T cell repertoires in COVID-19. Assay used: immunoSEQ multiplex PCR; TCRdb lists only in-frame clones, some missing. The table has some 85,000 clones, about 80% seen once; the top ten hold under 25%. The sample comprised peripheral blood. Source of these receptors: a woman of 80 years or more with acute or convalescent COVID-19. The conserved cysteine and the conserved F or W are not part of the CDR3 here.

v_call: TRBV7-6; j_call: TRBJ2-5; cdr3_aa: ASNPRTGPQETQY
v_call: TRBV5-1; j_call: TRBJ2-3; cdr3_aa: ASRPGTDTDTQY
v_call: TRBV9; j_call: TRBJ2-2; cdr3_aa: ASSRGVQGGSGELF
v_call: TRBV2; j_call: TRBJ1-2; cdr3_aa: ASSLARSYGYT
v_call: TRBV18; j_call: TRBJ2-7; cdr3_aa: ASSPPGSSYEQY
v_call: TRBV2; j_call: TRBJ2-2; cdr3_aa: ASSAAGYGTGELF
v_call: TRBV3-1/TRBV3-2; j_call: TRBJ2-1; cdr3_aa: ASSQDIRGGRQF
v_call: TRBV6-4; j_call: TRBJ1-2; cdr3_aa: ASSAQGGNGYT
v_call: TRBV28; j_call: TRBJ2-7; cdr3_aa: ASSSPYEQY
v_call: TRBV7-2; j_call: TRBJ1-2; cdr3_aa: ASSSPGTGHYGYT
v_call: TRBV5-1; j_call: TRBJ2-5; cdr3_aa: ASSPPGLAIRETQY
v_call: TRBV3-1/TRBV3-2; j_call: TRBJ1-1; cdr3_aa: ASSQGFRANTEAF
v_call: TRBV2; j_call: TRBJ2-5; cdr3_aa: ASGGTSQETQY
v_call: TRBV5-1; j_call: TRBJ2-5; cdr3_aa: ASRSGGETQY
v_call: TRBV4-2; j_call: TRBJ2-1; cdr3_aa: ASSQAGADNEQF
v_call: TRBV14; j_call: TRBJ1-6; cdr3_aa: ASSQLGQGVDSPLH
v_call: TRBV7-2; j_call: TRBJ1-2; cdr3_aa: ASILSQGRYGYT
v_call: TRBV7-9; j_call: TRBJ1-1; cdr3_aa: ASSLGQGEGAF
v_call: TRBV10-3; j_call: TRBJ1-1; cdr3_aa: AITSPPNRGQMITEAF
v_call: TRBV11-2; j_call: TRBJ2-7; cdr3_aa: ASSLERTVSHEQY
v_call: TRBV9; j_call: TRBJ1-1; cdr3_aa: ASSLGGQGFSEAF
v_call: TRBV4-1; j_call: TRBJ1-2; cdr3_aa: ASSQTYDISNYGYT
v_call: TRBV3-1/TRBV3-2; j_call: TRBJ1-3; cdr3_aa: ASSQNTGLNTIY
v_call: TRBV5-1; j_call: TRBJ1-2; cdr3_aa: ASSLAGVAGYGYT
v_call: TRBV13; j_call: TRBJ2-7; cdr3_aa: ASSLRQGAGEQY
v_call: TRBV12-3/TRBV12-4; j_call: TRBJ1-4; cdr3_aa: ASRKTGNEKLF
v_call: TRBV7-9; j_call: TRBJ2-7; cdr3_aa: ASSLADRAYEQY
v_call: TRBV7-8; j_call: TRBJ2-1; cdr3_aa: ASSLTSGGYNEQF